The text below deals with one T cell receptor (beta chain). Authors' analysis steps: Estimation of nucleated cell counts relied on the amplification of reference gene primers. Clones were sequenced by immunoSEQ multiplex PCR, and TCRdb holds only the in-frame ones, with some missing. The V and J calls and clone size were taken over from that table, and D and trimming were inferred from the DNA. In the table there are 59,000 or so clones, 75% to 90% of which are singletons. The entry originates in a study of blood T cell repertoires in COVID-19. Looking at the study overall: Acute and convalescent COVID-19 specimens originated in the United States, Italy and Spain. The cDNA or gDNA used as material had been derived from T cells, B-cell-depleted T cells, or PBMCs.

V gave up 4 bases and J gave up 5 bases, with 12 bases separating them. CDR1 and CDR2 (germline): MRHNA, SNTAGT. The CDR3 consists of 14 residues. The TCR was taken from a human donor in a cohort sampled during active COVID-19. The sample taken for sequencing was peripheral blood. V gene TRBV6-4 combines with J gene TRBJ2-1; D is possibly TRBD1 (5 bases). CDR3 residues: CASSGQGAHNEQFF. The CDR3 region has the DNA TGTGCCAGCAGTGGGCAGGGTGCCCACAATGAGCAGTTCTTC.